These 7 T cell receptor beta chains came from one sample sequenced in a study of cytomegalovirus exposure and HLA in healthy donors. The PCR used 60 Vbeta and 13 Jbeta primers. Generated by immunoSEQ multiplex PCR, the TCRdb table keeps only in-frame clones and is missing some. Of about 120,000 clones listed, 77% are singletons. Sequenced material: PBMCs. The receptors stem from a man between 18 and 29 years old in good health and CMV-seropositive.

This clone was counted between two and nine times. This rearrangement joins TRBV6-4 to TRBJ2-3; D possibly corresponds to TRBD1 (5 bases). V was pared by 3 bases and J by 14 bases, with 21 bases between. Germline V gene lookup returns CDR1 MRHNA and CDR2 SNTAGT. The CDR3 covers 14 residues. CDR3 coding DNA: TGTGCCAGCAGTGAAGGGGTCGAAAGGGGCCGTTCGTATTTT. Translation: CASSEGVERGRSYF.

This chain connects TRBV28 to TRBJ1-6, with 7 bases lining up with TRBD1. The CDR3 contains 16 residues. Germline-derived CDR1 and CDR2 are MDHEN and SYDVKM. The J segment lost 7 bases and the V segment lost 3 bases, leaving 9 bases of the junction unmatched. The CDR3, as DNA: TGTGCCAGCAGTTTTCCCATCGACAGGGAGAATTCACCCCTCCACTTT. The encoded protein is CASSFPIDRENSPLHF.

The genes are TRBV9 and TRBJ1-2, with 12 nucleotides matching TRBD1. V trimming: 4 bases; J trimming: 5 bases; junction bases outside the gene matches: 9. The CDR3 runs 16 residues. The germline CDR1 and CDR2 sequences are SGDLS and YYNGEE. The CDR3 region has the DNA TGTGCCAGCAGCCCCGTGGGACAGGGGGCAGGATATGGCTACACCTTC. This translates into CASSPVGQGAGYGYTF.

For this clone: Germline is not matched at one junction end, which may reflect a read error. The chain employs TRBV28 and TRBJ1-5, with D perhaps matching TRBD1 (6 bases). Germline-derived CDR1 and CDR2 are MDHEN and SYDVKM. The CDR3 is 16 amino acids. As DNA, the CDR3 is TGTGCCAGCAGTCTATGGCCAGGGGATAGCAATCAGCCCCAGCATTTT. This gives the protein CASSLWPGDSNQPQHF. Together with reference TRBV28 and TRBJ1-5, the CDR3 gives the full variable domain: DVKVTQSSRYLVKRTGEKVFLECVQDMDHENMFWYRQDPGLGLRLIYFSYDVKMKEKGDIPEGYSVSREKKERFSLILESASTNQTSMYLCASSLWPGDSNQPQHFGDGTRLSIL.

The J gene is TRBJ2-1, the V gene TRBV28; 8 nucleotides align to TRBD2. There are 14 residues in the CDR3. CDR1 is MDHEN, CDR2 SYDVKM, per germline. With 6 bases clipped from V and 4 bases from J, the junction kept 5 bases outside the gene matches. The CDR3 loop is CASSGRGEYNEQFF. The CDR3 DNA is TGTGCCAGCAGCGGGCGGGGGGAATACAATGAGCAGTTCTTC.

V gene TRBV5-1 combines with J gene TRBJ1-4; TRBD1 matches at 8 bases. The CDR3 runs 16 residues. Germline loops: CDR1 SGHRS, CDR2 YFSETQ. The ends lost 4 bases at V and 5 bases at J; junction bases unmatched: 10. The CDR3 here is CASSPLSTGVNEKLFF. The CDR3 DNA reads TGCGCCAGCAGCCCGCTCTCGACAGGGGTAAATGAAAAACTGTTTTTT.

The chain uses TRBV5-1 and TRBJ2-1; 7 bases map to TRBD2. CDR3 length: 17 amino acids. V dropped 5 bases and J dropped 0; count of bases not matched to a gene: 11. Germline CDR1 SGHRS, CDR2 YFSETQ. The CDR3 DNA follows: TGCGCCAGCAGTGGGGCGGGGGTCGCCAGCTCCTACAATGAGCAGTTCTTC. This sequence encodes CASSGAGVASSYNEQFF.